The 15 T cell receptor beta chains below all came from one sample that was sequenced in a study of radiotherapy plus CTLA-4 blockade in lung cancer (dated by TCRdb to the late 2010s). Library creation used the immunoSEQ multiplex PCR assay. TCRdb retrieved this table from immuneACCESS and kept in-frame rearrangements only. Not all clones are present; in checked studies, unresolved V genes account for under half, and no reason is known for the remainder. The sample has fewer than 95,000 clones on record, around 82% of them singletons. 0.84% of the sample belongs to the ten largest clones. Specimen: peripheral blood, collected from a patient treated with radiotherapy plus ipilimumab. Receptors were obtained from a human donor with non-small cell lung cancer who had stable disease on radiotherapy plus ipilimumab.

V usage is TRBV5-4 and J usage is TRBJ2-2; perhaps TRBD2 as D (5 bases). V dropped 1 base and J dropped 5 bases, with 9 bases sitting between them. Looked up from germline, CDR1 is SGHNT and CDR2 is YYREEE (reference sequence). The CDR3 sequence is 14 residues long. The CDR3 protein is CASSLTRGTGELFF. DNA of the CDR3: TGTGCCAGCAGCTTGACCCGGGGTACCGGGGAGCTGTTTTTT. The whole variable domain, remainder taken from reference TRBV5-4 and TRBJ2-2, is ETGVTQSPTHLIKTRGQQVTLRCSSQSGHNTVSWYQQALGQGPQFIFQYYREEENGRGNFPPRFSGLQFPNYSSELNVNALELDDSALYLCASSLTRGTGELFFGEGSRLTVL.

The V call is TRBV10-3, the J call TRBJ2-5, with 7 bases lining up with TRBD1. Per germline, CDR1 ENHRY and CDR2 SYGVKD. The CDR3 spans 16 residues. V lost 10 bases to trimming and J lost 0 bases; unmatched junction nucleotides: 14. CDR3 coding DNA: TGTGCCACATCCAAGACAGGGAATCCGTACCAAGAGACCCAGTACTTC. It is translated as CATSKTGNPYQETQYF.

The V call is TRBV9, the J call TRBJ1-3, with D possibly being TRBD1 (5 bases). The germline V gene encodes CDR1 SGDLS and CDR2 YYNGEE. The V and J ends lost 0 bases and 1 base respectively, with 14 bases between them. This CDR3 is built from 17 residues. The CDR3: CASSVETVRASGNTIYF. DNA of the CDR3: TGTGCCAGCAGCGTAGAGACAGTCCGGGCTTCTGGAAACACCATATATTTT.

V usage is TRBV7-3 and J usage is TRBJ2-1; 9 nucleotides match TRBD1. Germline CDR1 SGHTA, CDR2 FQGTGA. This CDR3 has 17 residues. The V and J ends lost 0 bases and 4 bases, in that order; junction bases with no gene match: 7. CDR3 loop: CASSLTAGTGSYNEQFF. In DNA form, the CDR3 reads TGTGCCAGCAGCTTAACGGCCGGGACAGGGTCGTACAATGAGCAGTTCTTC.

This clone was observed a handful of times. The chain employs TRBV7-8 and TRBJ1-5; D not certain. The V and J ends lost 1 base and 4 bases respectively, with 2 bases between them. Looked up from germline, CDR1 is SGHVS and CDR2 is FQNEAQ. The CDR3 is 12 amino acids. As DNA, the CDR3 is TGTGCCAGCAGCTTAGGAAATCAGCCCCAGCATTTT. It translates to CASSLGNQPQHF.

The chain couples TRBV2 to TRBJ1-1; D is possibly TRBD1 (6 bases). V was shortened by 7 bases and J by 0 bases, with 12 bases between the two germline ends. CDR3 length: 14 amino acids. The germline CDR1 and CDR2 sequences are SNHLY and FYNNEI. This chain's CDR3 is CASNTQGMNTEAFF. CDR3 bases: TGTGCCAGCAACACACAGGGCATGAACACTGAAGCTTTCTTT.

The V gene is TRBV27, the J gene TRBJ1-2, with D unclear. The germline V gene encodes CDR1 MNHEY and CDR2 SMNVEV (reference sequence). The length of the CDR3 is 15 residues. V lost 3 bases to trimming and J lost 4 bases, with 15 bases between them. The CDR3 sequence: CASSFGSTSIYGYTF. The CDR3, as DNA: TGTGCCAGCAGTTTTGGATCGACTTCAATCTATGGCTACACCTTC.

Here the CDR3 DNA reads TGTGCCAGCAGAGTCGGGGGCGGTGGCTACACCTTC. This translates into CASRVGGGGYTF. The chain couples TRBV28 to TRBJ1-2, with a possible D match to TRBD1 (6 bases). The CDR3 spans 12 residues. V was cut by 6 bases and J by 7 bases, with 12 bases left in between. CDR1 and CDR2 (germline): MDHEN, SYDVKM.

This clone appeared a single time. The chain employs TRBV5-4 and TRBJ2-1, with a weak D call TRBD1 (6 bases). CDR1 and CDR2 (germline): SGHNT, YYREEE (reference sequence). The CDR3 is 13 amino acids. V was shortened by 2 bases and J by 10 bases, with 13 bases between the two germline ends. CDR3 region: CASSLIQGFEQFF. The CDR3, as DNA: TGTGCCAGCAGCTTAATACAGGGCTTCGAGCAGTTCTTC.

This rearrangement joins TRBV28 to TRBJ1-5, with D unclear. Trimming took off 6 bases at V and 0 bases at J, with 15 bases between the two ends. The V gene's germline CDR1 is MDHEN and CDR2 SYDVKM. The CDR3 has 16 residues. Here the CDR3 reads CASSPGPASSNQPQHF. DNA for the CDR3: TGTGCCAGCAGCCCGGGTCCGGCGAGTAGCAATCAGCCCCAGCATTTT.

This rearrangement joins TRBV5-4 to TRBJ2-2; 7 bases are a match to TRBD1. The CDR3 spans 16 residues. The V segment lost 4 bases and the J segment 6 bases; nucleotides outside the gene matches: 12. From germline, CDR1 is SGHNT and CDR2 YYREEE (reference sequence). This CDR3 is CASSLLHRGLSGELFF. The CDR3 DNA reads TGTGCCAGCAGCCTACTTCACAGGGGTTTGTCCGGGGAGCTGTTTTTT.

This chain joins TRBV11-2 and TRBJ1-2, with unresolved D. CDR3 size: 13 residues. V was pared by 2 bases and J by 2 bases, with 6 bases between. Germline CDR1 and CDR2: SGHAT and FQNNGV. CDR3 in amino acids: CASSLRQNYGYTF. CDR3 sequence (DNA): TGTGCCAGCAGCTTAAGGCAGAACTATGGCTACACCTTC. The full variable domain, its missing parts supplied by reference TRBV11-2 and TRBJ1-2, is EAGVAQSPRYKIIEKRQSVAFWCNPISGHATLYWYQQILGQGPKLLIQFQNNGVVDDSQLPKDRFSAERLKGVDSTLKIQPAKLEDSAVYLCASSLRQNYGYTFGSGTRLTVV.

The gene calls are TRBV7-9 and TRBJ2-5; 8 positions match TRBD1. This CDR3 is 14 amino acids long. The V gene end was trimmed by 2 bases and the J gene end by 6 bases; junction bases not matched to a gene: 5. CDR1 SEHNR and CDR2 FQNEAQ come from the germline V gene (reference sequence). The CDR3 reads CASSLYRDRQTQYF. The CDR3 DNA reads TGTGCCAGCAGCTTATACCGGGACAGGCAGACCCAGTACTTC.

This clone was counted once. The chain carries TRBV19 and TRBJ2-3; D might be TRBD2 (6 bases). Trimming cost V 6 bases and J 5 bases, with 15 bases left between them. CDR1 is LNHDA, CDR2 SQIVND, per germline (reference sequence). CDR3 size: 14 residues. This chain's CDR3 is CASSPLGRRDTQYF. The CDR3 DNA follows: TGTGCCAGTAGCCCCCTGGGGAGGAGAGATACGCAGTATTTT.

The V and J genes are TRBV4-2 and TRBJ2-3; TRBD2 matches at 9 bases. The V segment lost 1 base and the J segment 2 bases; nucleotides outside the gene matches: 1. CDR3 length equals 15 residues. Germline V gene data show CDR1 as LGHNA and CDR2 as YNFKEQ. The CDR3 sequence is CASSQGTSVTDTQYF. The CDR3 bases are TGTGCCAGCAGCCAAGGGACTAGCGTCACAGATACGCAGTATTTT.